This T cell receptor beta chain was retrieved from a study of T cells in Graves' hyperthyroidism and ophthalmopathy. Points from the study as a whole: Ophthalmopathy was model-predicted a median 6.5 months pre-onset.

Graves' hyperthyroidism qualified as stable when ophthalmopathy did not progress within 18 months. Exclusions: uncontrolled infection, other autoimmune disease, pregnancy, lactation. The CDR3 runs to 18 residues. The V gene's germline CDR1 is MNHNY and CDR2 SVGAGI (reference sequence). V lost 2 bases to trimming and J lost 0 bases, with 14 bases between them. On this clonotype itself: The antigen remains undetermined.

The source material, RNA transcripts, was used to amplify TCR beta CDR3 regions. TCR CDR3 regions were first amplified by RT-PCR with HTBI primers. TCRdb fed the multiplex PCR reads into MiXCR, producing one record per CDR3 protein. The sample consists of roughly 840,000 distinct CDR3 sequences, roughly 40% of them appearing once. The TCR originated in a man aged 18 to 30 with Graves' hyperthyroidism. The rearrangement links TRBV6-6 to TRBJ2-6; D not resolved. Material for sequencing was blood. The CDR3 bases are TGTGCCAGCAGTTACACCAGGACGTCGAGCTCTGGGGCCAACGTCCTGACTTTC. Amino acid sequence: CASSYTRTSSSGANVLTF.